What follows are 3 T cell receptor beta chains derived from one specimen sequenced in a study of shared clonotypes between healthy human individuals. Positive CCR7 selection of CD45RO-negative cells yielded the naive CD8 cells, and terminally differentiated effector memory CD45RA+ cells were excluded. TCRdb's copy holds only in-frame clones and misses some; the assay was immunoSEQ multiplex PCR. The profile shows about 2.1 million clones, approximately 92% of them singletons. The specimen sequenced was naive CD8+ T cells from PBMCs. These receptors came from a man aged 18 to 30 in good health. Some clones in this sample may be carry-over from other donors' samples.

V gene TRBV15 combines with J gene TRBJ2-7, with D maybe TRBD2 (5 bases). The CDR3 runs to 13 residues. Germline V lookup: CDR1 LNHNV, CDR2 YYDKDF (reference sequence). Trimming left V 5 bases short and J 3 bases short, with 11 bases between. In nucleotides, the CDR3 is TGTGCCACCAGCCCGAGAGGGAACTACGAGCAGTACTTC. Translated, it gives CATSPRGNYEQYF. Looking up the rest from reference TRBV15 and TRBJ2-7 gives the full variable domain: DAMVIQNPRYQVTQFGKPVTLSCSQTLNHNVMYWYQQKSSQAPKLLFHYYDKDFNNEADTPDNFQSRRPNTSFCFLDIRSPGLGDTAMYLCATSPRGNYEQYFGPGTRLTVT.

The rearrangement joins TRBV4-1 to TRBJ1-1; D uncertain. V was pared by 0 bases and J by 10 bases, with 18 bases between. Germline V gene data show CDR1 as MGHRA and CDR2 as YSYEKL. This CDR3 has 15 amino acids. The CDR3 protein is CASSQDFAAGDRAFF. The CDR3 coding sequence is TGCGCCAGCAGCCAAGATTTCGCGGCTGGAGACCGAGCTTTCTTT.

This clone came up once. This chain connects TRBV9 to TRBJ2-2; no clear D. The V gene's germline CDR1 is SGDLS and CDR2 YYNGEE. Trimming stripped 0 bases from V and 3 bases from J, with 6 bases between. The CDR3 covers 14 residues. The CDR3 reads CASSVETHTGELFF. CDR3 bases: TGTGCCAGCAGCGTAGAGACTCACACCGGGGAGCTGTTTTTT.